This is a list of T cell receptor beta chains from one sample in a study of cytomegalovirus exposure and HLA in healthy donors. Sequencing used immunoSEQ multiplex PCR; TCRdb keeps in-frame clones, though not all of them. Of about 180,000 clones in the sample, more than 75% are singletons; the top ten hold 2% to 2.5%. The sample taken for sequencing was PBMCs. The source of these receptors is a woman in her twenties or thirties in good health and CMV-seropositive. The CDR3 runs from the conserved cysteine through the conserved F or W. D genes are given only for firm matches. Some rows mark clone size as missing; the rest say once, few, many or name a class of expanded clone.

j_gene: TRBJ2-1
v_gene: TRBV20-1
d_gene: -
abundance: -
CDR3aa: CSARGAGREFF
CDR3nt: TGCAGTGCTAGAGGGGCCGGGCGGGAGTTCTTC

j_gene: TRBJ2-3
v_gene: TRBV29-1
d_gene: TRBD2
abundance: -
CDR3aa: CSVELAGGTDTQYF
CDR3nt: TGCAGCGTTGAACTAGCGGGGGGCACAGATACGCAGTATTTT

j_gene: TRBJ1-2
v_gene: TRBV10-1
d_gene: -
abundance: -
CDR3aa: CASSEGQSYGYTF
CDR3nt: TGCGCCAGCAGTGAGGGACAGTCCTATGGCTACACCTTC

j_gene: TRBJ1-2
v_gene: TRBV19
d_gene: TRBD1
abundance: -
CDR3aa: CASSMAGQGSGYTF
CDR3nt: TGTGCCAGTAGTATGGCGGGACAGGGAAGTGGCTACACCTTC

j_gene: TRBJ1-3
v_gene: TRBV5-1
d_gene: TRBD1
abundance: -
CDR3aa: CASSPTGAGNTIYF
CDR3nt: TGCGCCAGCAGCCCGACAGGGGCTGGAAACACCATATATTTT

j_gene: TRBJ2-7
v_gene: TRBV6-1
d_gene: TRBD1
abundance: few
CDR3aa: CASIIRDRGFEQYF
CDR3nt: TGTGCCAGCATTATCCGGGACAGGGGGTTCGAGCAGTACTTC

j_gene: TRBJ1-3
v_gene: TRBV7-2
d_gene: -
abundance: few
CDR3aa: CASSLEARGYAGNTIYF
CDR3nt: TGTGCCAGCAGCTTAGAGGCCAGGGGTTACGCTGGAAACACCATATATTTT

j_gene: TRBJ2-1
v_gene: TRBV4-3
d_gene: TRBD2
abundance: -
CDR3aa: CASSQGGATSGGSSYNEQFF
CDR3nt: TGCGCCAGCAGCCAAGGCGGGGCGACTAGCGGGGGTTCTTCCTACAATGAGCAGTTCTTC

j_gene: TRBJ2-7
v_gene: TRBV5-5
d_gene: TRBD1
abundance: once
CDR3aa: CASSDTSGTAYREYF
CDR3nt: TGTGCCAGCAGCGATACCTCCGGGACAGCCTATCGCGAGTACTTC

j_gene: TRBJ2-3
v_gene: TRBV5-5
d_gene: -
abundance: -
CDR3aa: CASSLRGGAPLDTQYF
CDR3nt: TGTGCCAGCAGCCTGAGGGGGGGGGCCCCACTAGATACGCAGTATTTT

j_gene: TRBJ1-2
v_gene: TRBV7-6
d_gene: TRBD1
abundance: -
CDR3aa: CASSLGDRGEAPVYGYTF
CDR3nt: TGTGCCAGCAGCTTAGGGGACAGGGGGGAAGCTCCTGTTTATGGCTACACCTTC

j_gene: TRBJ2-7
v_gene: TRBV28
d_gene: -
abundance: -
CDR3aa: CASSLIAMGAKYEQYF
CDR3nt: TGTGCCAGCAGTTTAATCGCAATGGGGGCCAAGTACGAGCAGTACTTC

j_gene: TRBJ2-2
v_gene: TRBV27
d_gene: -
abundance: -
CDR3aa: CASTSRRGTGVTGELFF
CDR3nt: TGTGCCAGCACCTCTCGGCGGGGGACAGGAGTCACCGGGGAGCTGTTTTTT

j_gene: TRBJ2-1
v_gene: TRBV6-5
d_gene: -
abundance: -
CDR3aa: CASSYIGRDEQFF
CDR3nt: TGTGCCAGCAGTTATATCGGTCGCGATGAGCAGTTCTTC

j_gene: TRBJ2-1
v_gene: TRBV6-6
d_gene: TRBD1
abundance: -
CDR3aa: CASSDRQGSYNEQFF
CDR3nt: TGTGCCAGCAGCGACCGACAGGGATCCTACAATGAGCAGTTCTTC

j_gene: TRBJ2-3
v_gene: TRBV13
d_gene: TRBD2
abundance: -
CDR3aa: CASSRAGTSTDTQYF
CDR3nt: TGTGCCAGCAGCAGAGCGGGGACTAGCACAGATACGCAGTATTTT

j_gene: TRBJ2-7
v_gene: TRBV27
d_gene: -
abundance: -
CDR3aa: CASSFGQASSYEQYF
CDR3nt: TGTGCCAGCAGTTTCGGTCAGGCCAGCTCCTACGAGCAGTACTTC

j_gene: TRBJ2-1
v_gene: TRBV7-8
d_gene: TRBD2
abundance: few
CDR3aa: CASATDLAGGKDEQFF
CDR3nt: TGTGCCAGCGCCACCGATCTAGCGGGGGGTAAGGATGAGCAGTTCTTC

j_gene: TRBJ2-1
v_gene: TRBV28
d_gene: TRBD2
abundance: -
CDR3aa: CASSSGGRGRYNEQFF
CDR3nt: TGTGCCAGCAGTTCGGGAGGGCGGGGGCGGTACAATGAGCAGTTCTTC